The 8 T cell receptor beta chains below were found in one sample sequenced in a study of T-cell memory formation after mild COVID-19 (dated by TCRdb to the early 2020s). Library creation used 5' RACE. The data were produced on an Illumina NovaSeq 6000. TCRdb trimmed the raw reads at Q25, called clones with MiXCR and kept productive beta chains. One record per CDR3 amino acid sequence lists the most common genes and DNA. In all, the sample holds approximately 180,000 distinct CDR3 sequences, and 15% to 20% of those were seen once. 2% to 2.5% of the sample is taken by the ten largest. The sequencing sample was made of PBMCs or a T cell subset sorted from them (not recorded which). These receptors came from an adult woman who had mild COVID-19 (a few samples of this study predate the infection). The sample titles of this study are shuffled in the database, so cell type and time point are left out; the donor was told from shared clones.

This clonotype was seen repeatedly, ten times or more. V is TRBV5-6 and J is TRBJ2-3; D call uncertain. V lost 1 base and J lost 7, with 10 bases in between. From germline, CDR1 is SGHDT and CDR2 YYEEEE. CDR3 size: 13 residues. This chain's CDR3 is CASSLRETYTQYF. CDR3 bases: TGTGCCAGCAGCTTGCGCGAGACCTATACGCAGTATTTT. Full variable domain (rest looked up from reference TRBV5-6 and TRBJ2-3): DAGVTQSPTHLIKTRGQQVTLRCSPKSGHDTVSWYQQALGQGPQFIFQYYEEEERQRGNFPDRFSGHQFPNYSSELNVNALLLGDSALYLCASSLRETYTQYFGPGTRLTVL.

This clonotype has more than one count but fewer than ten. The chain joins TRBV3-1 to TRBJ2-2, with no clear D. This CDR3 region has 15 residues. The V gene lost 5 bases and the J gene lost 7 bases, with 17 bases spanning the gap. Germline V gene data show CDR1 as LGHDT and CDR2 as YNNKEL (reference sequence). The CDR3: CASSSPDGRHGELFF. The CDR3 bases are TGTGCCAGCAGCTCCCCCGACGGCAGGCACGGGGAGCTGTTTTTT. The full variable domain, in which reference TRBV3-1 and TRBJ2-2 provide the parts outside the CDR3, is DTAVSQTPKYLVTQMGNDKSIKCEQNLGHDTMYWYKQDSKKFLKIMFSYNNKELIINETVPNRFSPKSPDKAHLNLHINSLELGDSAVYFCASSSPDGRHGELFFGEGSRLTVL.

On this clonotype itself: The junction shows a germline mismatch at one end, possibly a read error. V gene TRBV6-2 or TRBV6-3 combines with J gene TRBJ2-7; D unclear. Germline loops: CDR1 MNHEY, CDR2 SVGEGT. CDR3 length: 11 residues. The CDR3 protein is CASSQDYGQYF. The CDR3 region has the DNA TGTGCCAGCAGTCAAGATTACGGGCAGTACTTC.

The chain carries TRBV6-1 and TRBJ2-1; TRBD2 aligns across 7 bases. The V and J ends lost 6 bases and 4 bases, in that order; junction bases with no gene match: 3. CDR1 MNHNS and CDR2 SASEGT come from the germline V gene. CDR3 length: 13 residues. The DNA of the CDR3 is TGTGCCAGCAGAGGACTAGTTTACAATGAGCAGTTCTTC. Its translation is CASRGLVYNEQFF.

The V call is TRBV3-1, the J call TRBJ2-7, with D perhaps being TRBD1 or TRBD2 (5 bases each). The CDR3 loop spans 14 amino acids. V lost 3 bases, J lost 0 bases, and 9 bases lay in between. In germline, CDR1 is LGHDT, CDR2 YNNKEL (reference sequence). Here the CDR3 DNA reads TGTGCCAGCAGCCAGGGACGGCCCTCCTACGAGCAGTACTTC. Translated: CASSQGRPSYEQYF.

The chain joins TRBV12-3 or TRBV12-4 to TRBJ2-7; D gene unclear. This CDR3 spans 13 amino acids. Trimming cost V 6 bases and J 2 bases, with 11 bases left between them. DNA for the CDR3: TGTGCCAGCAGGAACGACATAACCTACGAGCAGTACTTC. Translating gives CASRNDITYEQYF.

The rearrangement uses TRBV7-2 and TRBJ2-1; 12 bases match TRBD2. This CDR3 comprises 14 residues. Germline CDR1 reads SGHTA; CDR2 reads FQGNSA. Trimming removed 6 bases from V and 4 bases from J; junction bases left unmatched: 1. CDR3 bases: TGTGCCAGCAGGACTAGCGGGGGATACAATGAGCAGTTCTTC. Its protein product is CASRTSGGYNEQFF.

This clonotype was observed a few times. The rearrangement joins TRBV5-1 to TRBJ1-2; the D is unclear. CDR1 is SGHRS and CDR2 is YFSETQ in the germline V gene. The V end lost 2 bases, the J end lost 0 bases, and 8 bases lay between the germline ends. This CDR3 is built from 14 residues. CDR3 amino acids: CASSFSLANYGYTF. CDR3 in DNA: TGCGCCAGCAGCTTCAGCCTAGCTAACTATGGCTACACCTTC.